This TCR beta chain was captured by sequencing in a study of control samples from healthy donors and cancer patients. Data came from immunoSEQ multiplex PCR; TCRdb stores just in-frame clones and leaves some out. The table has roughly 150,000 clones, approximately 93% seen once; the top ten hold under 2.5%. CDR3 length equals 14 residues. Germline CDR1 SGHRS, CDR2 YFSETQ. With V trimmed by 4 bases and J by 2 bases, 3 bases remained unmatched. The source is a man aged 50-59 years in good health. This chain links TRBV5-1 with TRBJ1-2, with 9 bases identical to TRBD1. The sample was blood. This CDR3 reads CASSTDRGNYGYTF. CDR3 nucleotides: TGCGCCAGCAGCACGGACAGGGGAAACTATGGCTACACCTTC.